These 31 T cell receptor beta chains share one sample of origin, sequenced in a study of regulatory T cells in long-lasting Graves disease. Library construction for TCR beta used iRepertoire HTBI primers and Arm-PCR of CDR3 regions. TCRdb redid the calling of the multiplex PCR reads with MiXCR, one entry per CDR3 protein. The sample includes 400,000 to 500,000 distinct CDR3 sequences, 20% to 25% of them seen just once. Time point indicated: persistent/refractory GD, antithyroid drugs over 5 years with positive TRAb. PBMC-derived RNA was used for the TCR library. This specimen consisted of peripheral blood mononuclear cells (PBMCs), obtained when the disease was refractory, from a patient treated with antithyroid drugs. All receptors come from a female donor with Graves disease.

In this sample, this clonotype turned up many times. This chain links TRBV7-9 with TRBJ1-2; a possible D gene is TRBD1 (5 bases). Germline V CDR1 and CDR2: SEHNR, FQNEAQ (reference sequence). Trimming left V 1 base short and J 5 bases short, with 8 bases between. The CDR3 sequence is 13 residues long. The CDR3 DNA sequence: TGTGCCAGCAGCTTAGTAGGGGAGTATGGCTACACCTTC. As protein: CASSLVGEYGYTF.

At least ten counts were recorded for this clonotype. The chain employs TRBV12-3 or TRBV12-4 and TRBJ2-5; TRBD1 or TRBD2 may be the D gene (5 bases each). V was shortened by 2 bases and J by 1 base, with 11 bases between the two germline ends. The CDR3 is made up of 15 amino acids. CDR3 in DNA: TGTGCCAGCAGTTTATCATGGGGGACCCAAGAGACCCAGTACTTC. It translates to CASSLSWGTQETQYF.

The CDR3 region is CASSFLGADTYEQYF. The CDR3, as DNA: TGTGCCAGCAGCTTCCTGGGGGCGGACACCTACGAGCAGTACTTC. The chain has TRBV5-4 and TRBJ2-7; D may be TRBD1 (6 bases). Germline CDR1 reads SGHNT; CDR2 reads YYREEE (reference sequence). This CDR3 comprises 15 residues. The V end lost 2 bases, the J end lost 2 bases, and 14 bases lay between the germline ends.

About this clonotype: With a much larger clone just one base away, this may be a read error. The chain is built from TRBV7-9 and TRBJ2-7, with D perhaps TRBD2 (6 bases). Looked up from germline, CDR1 is SEHNR and CDR2 is FQNEAQ (reference sequence). The CDR3 contains 15 residues. The CDR3 here is CAGSSTGGRPYEQYF. Written as DNA, the CDR3 is TGTGCCGGCAGCTCAACCGGGGGTAGGCCCTACGAGCAGTACTTC.

This clonotype was counted only a few times. V usage is TRBV20-1 and J usage is TRBJ2-7; possible D gene TRBD1, 6 bases. This CDR3 spans 13 amino acids. The V end lost 5 bases, the J end lost 2 bases, and 13 bases lay between the germline ends. CDR1 is DFQATT, CDR2 SNEGSKA, per germline (reference sequence). DNA of the CDR3: TGCAGTGCTGTACGGGACAAAGCCTACGAGCAGTACTTC. Protein product: CSAVRDKAYEQYF.

This clonotype was picked up one time. The J gene is TRBJ1-1, the V gene TRBV29-1, with TRBD1 as a possible D gene (6 bases). CDR3 length: 14 amino acids. CDR1 and CDR2 (germline): SQVTM, ANQGSEA. V was shortened by 3 bases and J by 5 bases, with 16 bases between the two germline ends. The CDR3 bases are TGCAGCGTTGAGATACAGGGCGGATGGACTGAAGCTTTCTTT. Amino acid sequence: CSVEIQGGWTEAFF.

Many counts were recorded for this clonotype. The chain couples TRBV7-9 to TRBJ2-7, with D perhaps TRBD2 (7 bases). CDR1 and CDR2 from the germline V gene are SEHNR and FQNEAQ (reference sequence). This CDR3 contains 15 residues. The V end lost 3 bases, the J end lost 5 bases, and 17 bases lay between the germline ends. CDR3 protein: CASSFARGGSDEQYF. CDR3 in DNA: TGTGCCAGCAGCTTTGCTCGCGGGGGCAGCGACGAGCAGTACTTC.

This clonotype has more than one count but fewer than ten. The chain joins TRBV20-1 to TRBJ1-2; tentatively, D is TRBD1 (5 bases). Germline V gene lookup returns CDR1 DFQATT and CDR2 SNEGSKA (reference sequence). The CDR3 loop spans 13 amino acids. V lost 5 bases, J lost 2 bases, and 12 bases lay in between. The CDR3 nucleotides are TGCAGTGCTTACCGGGGCCTAAACTATGGCTACACCTTC. Translation gives CSAYRGLNYGYTF.

In its sample, this clonotype was seen many times. The chain employs TRBV7-9 and TRBJ2-7; 7 bases map to TRBD1. The CDR3 consists of 13 residues. Trimming cost V 7 bases and J 0 bases; bases outside gene matches: 3. The V gene's germline CDR1 is SEHNR and CDR2 FQNEAQ (reference sequence). CDR3 loop: CASMGTASYEQYF. In nucleotides, the CDR3 is TGTGCCAGCATGGGGACAGCCTCCTACGAGCAGTACTTC.

This chain uses TRBV6-5 with TRBJ1-5, with D tentatively TRBD1 (6 bases). The CDR3 is 17 residues long. The V end lost 0 bases, the J end lost 5 bases, and 17 bases lay between the germline ends. Germline CDR1 reads MNHEY; CDR2 reads SVGAGI. Here the CDR3 DNA reads TGTGCCAGCAGTTACTCGACGGGGGGCGGTGGTGATCAGCCCCAGCATTTT. This gives the protein CASSYSTGGGGDQPQHF.

This clonotype was observed many times. The chain uses TRBV6-1 and TRBJ1-1; D is uncertain. The length of the CDR3 is 17 residues. Germline V gene data show CDR1 as MNHNS and CDR2 as SASEGT. V was trimmed by 1 base and J by 1 base, leaving 16 bases between them. DNA of the CDR3: TGTGCCAGCAGTGAAGAAGAGGAGGATCCGGGGAACACTGAAGCTTTCTTT. As protein: CASSEEEEDPGNTEAFF.

The rearrangement links TRBV18 to TRBJ1-5; TRBD1 aligns across 8 bases. Germline-derived CDR1 and CDR2 are KGHSH and LQKENI. The CDR3 spans 15 residues. V was pared by 3 bases and J by 3 bases, with 4 bases of the junction left unmatched. CDR3 sequence: CASSPRTGNNQPQHF. The DNA of the CDR3 is TGTGCCAGCTCACCGCGGACAGGGAACAATCAGCCCCAGCATTTT.

This sequence joins TRBV27 and TRBJ2-7; 7 bases map to TRBD2. This CDR3 comprises 13 residues. CDR1 is MNHEY and CDR2 is SMNVEV in the germline V gene (reference sequence). Germline trimming cut 7 bases from V and 5 bases from J; bases unmatched to any gene: 8. In DNA form, the CDR3 reads TGTGCCAGCAATTCACTCCTAGCGGACGAGCAGTACTTC. Its protein is CASNSLLADEQYF.

This clonotype showed up many times. The chain recombines TRBV7-2 with TRBJ2-7; the match to TRBD2 covers 12 bases. V lost 3 bases and J lost 4; bases outside the gene matches: 4. This CDR3 spans 15 amino acids. The germline V gene encodes CDR1 SGHTA and CDR2 FQGNSA. The CDR3 protein is CASSFLAGGLYEQYF. The CDR3, as DNA: TGTGCCAGCAGCTTTCTAGCGGGAGGGTTATACGAGCAGTACTTC.

This clonotype has just a few counts. The chain joins TRBV20-1 to TRBJ2-4; D is possibly TRBD2 (5 bases). Trimming shortened V by 6 bases and J by 0 bases, and 15 bases separated the two germline ends. From germline, CDR1 is DFQATT and CDR2 SNEGSKA (reference sequence). The CDR3 sequence is 15 residues long. The CDR3 loop is CSAQAADLAKNIQYF. The CDR3 bases are TGCAGTGCCCAGGCAGCGGACCTAGCCAAAAACATTCAGTACTTC.

The rearrangement uses TRBV28 and TRBJ2-1; no reliable D call. Between the trimmed V and J ends, which lost 6 bases and 5 bases, there was a span of 14 bases. In germline, CDR1 is MDHEN, CDR2 SYDVKM. The CDR3 has 14 residues. CDR3 nucleotide sequence: TGTGCCAGCAGCCTTAGTGACTTTGACAATGAGCAGTTCTTC. It codes for CASSLSDFDNEQFF.

The chain is built from TRBV20-1 and TRBJ1-1, with D hard to call. V lost 3 bases and J 0 bases, leaving 11 bases between the germline ends. Per the germline V gene, CDR1 is DFQATT and CDR2 is SNEGSKA (reference sequence). This CDR3 has 14 amino acids. The CDR3 sequence is CSASKPVLNTEAFF. The CDR3 DNA is TGCAGTGCTAGTAAACCTGTGCTGAACACTGAAGCTTTCTTT.

This clonotype was counted ten times or more. The chain employs TRBV6-2 or TRBV6-3 and TRBJ1-2, with D uncertain. Between the trimmed V and J ends, which lost 2 bases and 1 base, there was a span of 5 bases. The CDR3 sequence is 13 residues long. Germline loops: CDR1 MNHEY, CDR2 SVGEGT. As DNA, the CDR3 is TGTGCCAGCAGTTACGAGATTAACTATGGCTACACCTTC. Encoded protein: CASSYEINYGYTF.

The chain links TRBV4-1 to TRBJ2-2, with D possibly matching TRBD2 (5 bases). Germline CDR1 MGHRA, CDR2 YSYEKL. The length of the CDR3 is 14 residues. The germline V and J ends were trimmed by 0 bases and 7 bases, with 9 bases remaining between them. The CDR3 region has the DNA TGCGCCAGCAGCCAAGATCTGAGGGACGGGGAGCTGTTTTTT. Translating it yields CASSQDLRDGELFF.

This rearrangement joins TRBV19 to TRBJ1-2, with TRBD1 as a possible D gene (6 bases). This CDR3 region has 15 residues. The germline CDR1 and CDR2 sequences are LNHDA and SQIVND (reference sequence). V gave up 0 bases and J gave up 6 bases, with 14 bases separating them. CDR3 coding DNA: TGTGCCAGTAGTATAGATCAACAGGGAACGCATGGCTACACCTTC. Its translation: CASSIDQQGTHGYTF.

CDR3 bases: TGTGCTAGTGGTCTTCGGACAGGGGGGAGTGGTAGCACTGAAGCTTTCTTT. Residues: CASGLRTGGSGSTEAFF. V is TRBV12-5 and J is TRBJ1-1; 10 bases match TRBD1. The CDR3 length is 17 residues. The J segment lost 4 bases and the V segment lost 5 bases, leaving 13 bases of the junction unmatched. Germline assignment: CDR1 LGHNT and CDR2 FRNRAP.

This clonotype occurred many times. The rearrangement joins TRBV28 to TRBJ2-7, with unresolved D. The germline V gene has CDR1 MDHEN and CDR2 SYDVKM. Trimming took 5 bases from V and 1 from J, leaving 12 bases between them. This CDR3 is 14 amino acids long. CDR3 DNA: TGTGCCAGCAGTCCCTGGACGAATTCCTACGAGCAGTACTTC. This codes for CASSPWTNSYEQYF.

The chain carries TRBV19 and TRBJ1-5, with D uncertain. The ends were cut back, 3 bases at V and 3 bases at J, with 9 bases in the middle. This CDR3 spans 14 amino acids. Germline CDR1 reads LNHDA; CDR2 reads SQIVND (reference sequence). CDR3 coding DNA: TGTGCCAGTAGTATGTCCCTGACCAATCAGCCCCAGCATTTT. Translation gives CASSMSLTNQPQHF.

By sample share, this clonotype is medium-sized. The rearrangement uses TRBV11-2 and TRBJ2-7; the match to TRBD1 covers 8 bases. V shed 6 bases, J shed 1 base, and the junction held 11 bases outside the gene matches. Germline V gives CDR1 SGHAT, CDR2 FQNNGV. The length of the CDR3 is 16 residues. The CDR3 region has the DNA TGTGCCAGCAGAGGGACAGGCGGACCTTGGTCCTACGAGCAGTACTTC. Protein: CASRGTGGPWSYEQYF. Drawing the rest from reference TRBV11-2 and TRBJ2-7, the complete variable domain is EAGVAQSPRYKIIEKRQSVAFWCNPISGHATLYWYQQILGQGPKLLIQFQNNGVVDDSQLPKDRFSAERLKGVDSTLKIQPAKLEDSAVYLCASRGTGGPWSYEQYFGPGTRLTVT.

This clonotype was seen a handful of times. The CDR3 sequence: CATSPEGPHNQPQHF. CDR3 bases: TGTGCCACCAGTCCAGAGGGACCGCATAATCAGCCCCAGCATTTT. V gene TRBV24-1 combines with J gene TRBJ1-5, with a possible D match to TRBD1 (5 bases). The V and J ends lost 6 bases and 4 bases respectively, with 15 bases between them. The CDR3 covers 15 residues. Germline V gene data show CDR1 as KGHDR and CDR2 as SFDVKD.

This clonotype has only a few counts. Mismatch with germline at one junction end may stem from a read error. V usage is TRBV7-7 and J usage is TRBJ1-4, with TRBD1 as a possible D gene (6 bases). This CDR3 has 13 residues. From germline, CDR1 is SSHAT and CDR2 FNYEAQ (reference sequence). The CDR3 is CASSTGTNEKLFF. CDR3 DNA sequence: TGTGCTAGCAGCACAGGGACTAATGAAAAACTGTTTTTT.

This clonotype was detected only a few times. Being one base from a much bigger clone, this may be a read error. This chain links TRBV6-2 or TRBV6-3 with TRBJ2-7, with TRBD2 matching 7 bases. The V segment lost 8 bases and the J segment 4 bases; nucleotides outside the gene matches: 11. This CDR3 is 14 amino acids long. The germline CDR1 and CDR2 sequences are MNHEY and SVGEGT. CDR3 coding DNA: TGTGCCAGCGGAGCCTTGACCGGGAGGTACGAGCAGTACTTC. It specifies CASGALTGRYEQYF.

The table lists this clonotype with many counts. The J gene is TRBJ1-4, the V gene TRBV7-8; D is undetermined. The CDR3 extends over 14 amino acids. Germline V CDR1 and CDR2: SGHVS, FQNEAQ. The V gene lost 5 bases and the J gene lost 8 bases, with 15 bases spanning the gap. In DNA, the CDR3 is TGTGCCAGCAGCACCAAATTTCCGGGGGAAAAACTGTTTTTT. This encodes CASSTKFPGEKLFF. Filled out from reference TRBV7-8 and TRBJ1-4, the complete variable domain reads GAGVSQSPRYKVAKRGQDVALRCDPISGHVSLFWYQQALGQGPEFLTYFQNEAQLDKSGLPSDRFFAERPEGSVSTLKIQRTQQEDSAVYLCASSTKFPGEKLFFGSGTQLSVL.

The V gene is TRBV20-1, the J gene TRBJ1-1, with D possibly being TRBD1 (6 bases). Per germline, CDR1 DFQATT and CDR2 SNEGSKA (reference sequence). The CDR3 covers 13 residues. Trimming stripped 8 bases from V and 1 base from J, with 14 bases between. CDR3 coding DNA: TGCAGTCCCACTAGGGGGGGGAACACTGAAGCTTTCTTT. Translation gives CSPTRGGNTEAFF.

This clonotype was seen ten or more times. The gene calls are TRBV12-3 or TRBV12-4 and TRBJ2-2; D uncertain. This CDR3 comprises 13 residues. The germline V and J ends were trimmed by 3 bases and 4 bases, with 6 bases remaining between them. In DNA form, the CDR3 reads TGTGCCAGCAGTTTGCAGAGCACCGGGGAGCTGTTTTTT. It is translated as CASSLQSTGELFF.

Many counts were recorded for this clonotype. V gene TRBV2 combines with J gene TRBJ1-4; TRBD1 matches 7 bases. This CDR3 comprises 15 residues. The germline V gene has CDR1 SNHLY and CDR2 FYNNEI. V gave up 0 bases and J gave up 4 bases; unmatched junction bases: 2. CDR3 sequence: CASSEAGQYNEKLFF. The CDR3 nucleotides are TGTGCCAGCAGTGAAGCGGGACAGTATAATGAAAAACTGTTTTTT.